This T cell receptor (beta chain) stems from a study of blood T cell repertoires in COVID-19. The CDR3 has 16 residues. With V trimmed by 4 bases and J by 1 base, 7 bases remained unmatched. Looked up from germline, CDR1 is SGHNT and CDR2 is YENEEA. TCRdb's copy holds only in-frame clones and misses some; the assay was immunoSEQ multiplex PCR. This table has around 250,000 clones, 70% to 90% appearing once. This chain links TRBV11-3 with TRBJ1-1; TRBD1 agrees at 9 bases. The receptor was isolated from a man between 18 and 35 years old who had recovered from COVID-19. Sequencing was performed on PBMCs or T cells enriched from blood (not recorded which). The CDR3 DNA is TGTGCCAGCAGCTCTCGGACAGGGGCGCGGAACACTGAAGCTTTCTTT. This gives the protein CASSSRTGARNTEAFF.